The clone carrying this T cell receptor (beta chain) came up many times. What it recognizes is unknown. Trimming took 6 bases from V and 3 from J; bases not matched to a gene: 4. Germline assignment: CDR1 MNHEY and CDR2 SMNVEV (reference sequence). There are 14 residues in the CDR3. This entry comes from a study of identical twins. The study's findings and limits: Surplus twin overlap in beta out-of-frame sequences was less pronounced.

TCRdb fed the 5' RACE reads into MiXCR, producing one record per CDR3 protein. The table records roughly 350,000 distinct CDR3 sequences, over 9% of them present only once. The data also belong to a second study, concerning yellow fever vaccine responses in identical twins.

The source is a woman younger than 35 in good health. The sample comprised CD8+ T cells sorted from blood. The chain links TRBV27 to TRBJ2-7; TRBD2 matches 11 bases. In DNA form, the CDR3 reads TGTGCCAGCAGACCGGGACTAGCGGACTACGAGCAGTACTTC. Encoded protein: CASRPGLADYEQYF.